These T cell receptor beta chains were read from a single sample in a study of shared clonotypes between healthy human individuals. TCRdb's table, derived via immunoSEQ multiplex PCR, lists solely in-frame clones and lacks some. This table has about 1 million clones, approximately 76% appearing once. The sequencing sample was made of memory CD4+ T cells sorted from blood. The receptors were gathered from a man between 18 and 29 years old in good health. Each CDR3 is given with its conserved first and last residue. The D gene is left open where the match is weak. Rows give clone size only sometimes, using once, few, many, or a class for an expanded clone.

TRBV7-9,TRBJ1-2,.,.,CASSLEEGFFVDYGYTF
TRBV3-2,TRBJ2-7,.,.,CASGEQYF
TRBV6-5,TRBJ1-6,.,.,CASSYSGGRDSPLHF
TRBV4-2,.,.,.,CASSQASSINYEQYF
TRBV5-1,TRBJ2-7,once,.,CASSLGGGDSPREQYF
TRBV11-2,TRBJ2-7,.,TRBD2,CASNAPGTSVSYEQYF
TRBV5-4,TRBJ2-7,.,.,CATHRPGYEQYF
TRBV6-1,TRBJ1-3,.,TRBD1,CASSGPPGQGESGNTIYF
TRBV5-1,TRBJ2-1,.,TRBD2,CASSSTSGGARSNEQFF
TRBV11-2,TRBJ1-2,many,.,CASTAIWPGNYGYTF
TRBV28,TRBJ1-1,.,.,CASSPIGGLTEAFF
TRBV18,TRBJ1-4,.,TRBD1,CASSVTGGPEKLFF
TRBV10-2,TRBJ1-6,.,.,CASRGDGQNSPLHF
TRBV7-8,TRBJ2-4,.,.,CASSLAKMSRRYF
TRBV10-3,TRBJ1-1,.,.,CAINLGLNTEAFF
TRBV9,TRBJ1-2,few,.,CASSVGREANYGYTF
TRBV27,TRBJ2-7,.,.,CASSFGPQRPFYEQYF